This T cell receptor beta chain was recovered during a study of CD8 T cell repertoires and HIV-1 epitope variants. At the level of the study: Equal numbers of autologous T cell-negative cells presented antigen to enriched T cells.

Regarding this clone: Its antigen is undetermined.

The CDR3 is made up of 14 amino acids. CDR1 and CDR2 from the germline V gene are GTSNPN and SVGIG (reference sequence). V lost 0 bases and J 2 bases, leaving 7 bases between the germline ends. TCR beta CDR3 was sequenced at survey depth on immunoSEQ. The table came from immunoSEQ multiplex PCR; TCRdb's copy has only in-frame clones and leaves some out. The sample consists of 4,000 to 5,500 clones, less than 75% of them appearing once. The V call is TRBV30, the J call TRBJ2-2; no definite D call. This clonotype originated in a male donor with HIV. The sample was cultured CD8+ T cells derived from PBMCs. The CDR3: CAWSVLGNTGELFF. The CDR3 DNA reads TGTGCCTGGAGTGTACTCGGAAACACCGGGGAGCTGTTTTTT.